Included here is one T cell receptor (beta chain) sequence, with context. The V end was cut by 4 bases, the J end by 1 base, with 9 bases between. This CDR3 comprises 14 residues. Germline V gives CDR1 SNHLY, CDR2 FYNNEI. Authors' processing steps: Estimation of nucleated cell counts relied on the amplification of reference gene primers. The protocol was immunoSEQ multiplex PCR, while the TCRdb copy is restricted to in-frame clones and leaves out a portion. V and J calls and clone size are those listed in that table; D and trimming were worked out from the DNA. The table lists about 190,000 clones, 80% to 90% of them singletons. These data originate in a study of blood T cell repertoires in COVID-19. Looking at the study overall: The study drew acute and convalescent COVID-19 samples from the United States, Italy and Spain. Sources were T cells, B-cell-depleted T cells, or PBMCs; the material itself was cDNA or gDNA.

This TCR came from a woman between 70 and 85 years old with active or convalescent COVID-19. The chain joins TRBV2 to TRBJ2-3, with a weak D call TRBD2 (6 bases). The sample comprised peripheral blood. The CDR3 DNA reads TGTGCCAGCAGTGCAGCTAGCGGCACAGATACGCAGTATTTT. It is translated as CASSAASGTDTQYF. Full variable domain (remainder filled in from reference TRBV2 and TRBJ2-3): EPEVTQTPSHQVTQMGQEVILRCVPISNHLYFYWYRQILGQKVEFLVSFYNNEISEKSEIFDDQFSVERPDGSNFTLKIRSTKLEDSAMYFCASSAASGTDTQYFGPGTRLTVL.